The rows below give T cell receptor beta chains drawn from one sample of a study of neoadjuvant anti-PD-1 for oral cavity cancer. Data came from immunoSEQ multiplex PCR; TCRdb stores just in-frame clones and leaves some out. The table records 13,000 or so clones, 70% to 75% of them present only once. The sequencing used PBMCs, collected after nivolumab (anti-PD-1) treatment. The receptors shown here come from a person between 40 and 85 years old with oral cavity squamous cell carcinoma. Each CDR3 is given with its conserved first and last residue. D genes are given only for firm matches. The size of a clone is reported for some rows only, either as once, few or many, or as a class for expanded clones.

v_call	d_call	j_call	clone_size	cdr3_nt	cdr3_aa
TRBV28	-	TRBJ1-5	-	TGTGCCAGCAGTTCAGGACAGTTGAACAATCAGCCCCAGCATTTT	CASSSGQLNNQPQHF
TRBV4-1	-	TRBJ1-3	-	TGCGCCAGCAGTAGGCTTAAACGGACAGCCTCTGGAAACACCATATATTTT	CASSRLKRTASGNTIYF
TRBV30	-	TRBJ2-3	-	TGTGCCTGGAGTCCGGGACTGACACACTCTGATACGCAGTATTTT	CAWSPGLTHSDTQYF
TRBV6-1	TRBD1	TRBJ1-2	-	TGTGCCAGCAGTGGTCTGACAGGGGGCCGCGGCTACACCTTC	CASSGLTGGRGYTF
TRBV7-8	-	TRBJ1-5	-	TGTGCCAGCAGAAAAAACAGGGATAGCAATCAGCCCCAGCATTTT	CASRKNRDSNQPQHF
TRBV4-1	TRBD2	TRBJ2-7	-	TGCGCCAGCAGCCAAGGACGCGGACTAGCTTACGAGCAGTACTTC	CASSQGRGLAYEQYF
TRBV29-1	-	TRBJ2-2	-	TGCAGCGTTGAGGGCACCGGGGAGCTGTTTTTT	CSVEGTGELFF
TRBV29-1	-	TRBJ1-1	-	TGCAGCGGGGTGAGAAACACTGAAGCTTTCTTT	CSGVRNTEAFF
TRBV5-1	TRBD2	TRBJ2-7	-	TGCGCCAGCAGCAGTATAGCGGGAGGGCCCTACGAGCAGTACTTC	CASSSIAGGPYEQYF
TRBV5-1	-	TRBJ2-7	few	TGCGCCAGCAGCTCGACAGAATACGAGCAGTACTTC	CASSSTEYEQYF
TRBV19	TRBD1	TRBJ2-6	-	TGTGCCAGTAGCCCCGGGACAGGGCCCTCTGGGGCCAACGTCCTGACTTTC	CASSPGTGPSGANVLTF
TRBV2	-	TRBJ1-6	-	TGTGCCAGACAGGGTCTAGAGGTTGGTTCACCCCTCCACTTT	CARQGLEVGSPLHF
TRBV19	TRBD1	TRBJ1-1	-	TGTGCCAGTAGTGCCCCCGGGACAGGGGAAGCTTTCTTT	CASSAPGTGEAFF
TRBV28	-	TRBJ2-7	once	TGTGCCAGCAGAGCCTACATGACATCCTACGAGCAGTACTTC	CASRAYMTSYEQYF
TRBV20-1	-	TRBJ1-2	-	TGCAGTGTGGGGGACTATGGCTACACCTTC	CSVGDYGYTF
TRBV28	-	TRBJ1-2	once	TGTGCCGGATCCCCGTTAGAATTCTATGGCTACACCTTC	CAGSPLEFYGYTF
TRBV13	-	TRBJ2-7	-	TGTGCCAGCAGCAAAACAGGGATGACCTACGAGCAGTACTTC	CASSKTGMTYEQYF
TRBV10-3	-	TRBJ2-2	-	TGTGCCATTCAGGGAAACACCGGGGAGCTGTTTTTT	CAIQGNTGELFF
TRBV7-9	TRBD1	TRBJ1-2	-	TGTGCCAGCAGCTTATCTACAGGGGTCTTAGTCTATGGCTACACCTTC	CASSLSTGVLVYGYTF
TRBV27	-	TRBJ2-7	-	TGTGCCAGCGGAGTTTCCTACGAGCAGTACTTC	CASGVSYEQYF
TRBV1	-	TRBJ1-1	-	TGCACCAGCAGCCAAGATTTTCTTTGGGGGATGAAGGACACTGAAGCTTTCTTT	CTSSQDFLWGMKDTEAFF
TRBV6-1	TRBD1	TRBJ1-2	-	TGTGCCAGCAGTGAAGGGGTCAGGGGGTCAGGGGGCTACACCTTC	CASSEGVRGSGGYTF